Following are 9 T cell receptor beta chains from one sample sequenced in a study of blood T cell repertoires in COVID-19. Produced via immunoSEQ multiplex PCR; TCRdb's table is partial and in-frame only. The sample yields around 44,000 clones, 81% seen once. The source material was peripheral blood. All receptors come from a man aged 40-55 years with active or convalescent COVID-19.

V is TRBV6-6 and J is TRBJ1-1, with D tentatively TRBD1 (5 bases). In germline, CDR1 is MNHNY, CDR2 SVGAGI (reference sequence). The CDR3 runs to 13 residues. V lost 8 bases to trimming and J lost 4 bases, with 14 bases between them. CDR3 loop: CASLRTLVTEAFF. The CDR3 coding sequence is TGTGCCAGCCTCAGGACACTGGTCACTGAAGCTTTCTTT.

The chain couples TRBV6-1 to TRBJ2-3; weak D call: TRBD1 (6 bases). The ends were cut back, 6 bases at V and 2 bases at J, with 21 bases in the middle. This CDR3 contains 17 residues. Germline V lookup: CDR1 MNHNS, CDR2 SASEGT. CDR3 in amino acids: CASRESADRLHTDTQYF. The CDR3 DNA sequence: TGTGCCAGCAGAGAAAGCGCGGACAGACTTCACACAGATACGCAGTATTTT.

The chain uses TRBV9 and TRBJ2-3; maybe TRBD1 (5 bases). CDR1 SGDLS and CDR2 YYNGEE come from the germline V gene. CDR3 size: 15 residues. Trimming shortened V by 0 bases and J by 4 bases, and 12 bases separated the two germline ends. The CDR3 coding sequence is TGTGCCAGCAGCGTAGGGGGCAGTGCAGCAGATACGCAGTATTTT. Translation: CASSVGGSAADTQYF.

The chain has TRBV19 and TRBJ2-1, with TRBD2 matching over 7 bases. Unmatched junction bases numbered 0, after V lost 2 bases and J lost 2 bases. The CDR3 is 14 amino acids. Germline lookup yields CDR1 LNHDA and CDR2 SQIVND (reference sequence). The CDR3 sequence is CASSISGAYNEQFF. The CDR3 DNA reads TGTGCCAGTAGTATAAGCGGGGCCTACAATGAGCAGTTCTTC.

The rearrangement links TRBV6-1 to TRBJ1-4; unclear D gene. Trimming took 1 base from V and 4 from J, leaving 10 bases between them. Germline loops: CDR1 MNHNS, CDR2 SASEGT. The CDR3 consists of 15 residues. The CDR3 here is CASSEGTAFNEKLFF. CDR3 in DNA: TGTGCCAGCAGTGAAGGAACAGCATTTAATGAAAAACTGTTTTTT.

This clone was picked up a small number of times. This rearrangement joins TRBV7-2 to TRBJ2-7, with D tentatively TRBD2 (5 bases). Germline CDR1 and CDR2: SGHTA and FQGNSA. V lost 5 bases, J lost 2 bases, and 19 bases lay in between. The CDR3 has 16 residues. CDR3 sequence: CASSNRRIGSTYEQYF. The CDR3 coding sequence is TGTGCCAGCAGCAACCGGCGAATAGGGAGTACCTACGAGCAGTACTTC.

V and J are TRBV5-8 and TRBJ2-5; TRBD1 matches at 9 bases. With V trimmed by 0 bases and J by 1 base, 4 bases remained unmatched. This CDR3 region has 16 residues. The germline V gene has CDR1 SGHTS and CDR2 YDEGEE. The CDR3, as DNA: TGTGCCAGCAGCTTGGGGACAGGGGAGGGCCAAGAGACCCAGTACTTC. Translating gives CASSLGTGEGQETQYF.

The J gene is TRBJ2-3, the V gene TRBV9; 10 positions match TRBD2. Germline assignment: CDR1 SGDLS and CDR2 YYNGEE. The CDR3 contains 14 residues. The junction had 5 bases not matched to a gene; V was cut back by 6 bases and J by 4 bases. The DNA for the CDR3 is TGTGCCAGCACCTTGACTAGCGGGTCAGATACGCAGTATTTT. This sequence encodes CASTLTSGSDTQYF.

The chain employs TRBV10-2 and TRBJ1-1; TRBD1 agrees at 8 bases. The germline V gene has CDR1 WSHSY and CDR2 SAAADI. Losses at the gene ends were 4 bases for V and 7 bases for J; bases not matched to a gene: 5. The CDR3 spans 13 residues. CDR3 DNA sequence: TGCGCCAGCAGTGGGACAGGGAACGGTGAAGCTTTCTTT. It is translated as CASSGTGNGEAFF.